This passage covers 30 T cell receptor beta chains from one sample sequenced in a study of T cell repertoires in cytomegalovirus infection. TCRdb fed the reads into MiXCR, producing one record per CDR3 protein. This table holds about 900,000 distinct CDR3 sequences, less than 35% found once. Their antigens are not known. The sequencing here drew on cultured CD8+ T cells from PBMCs, taken from culture after CMV antigen stimulation. Receptor source: a human donor in good health (CMV status not recorded). Some clones in this sample may be carry-over from other donors' samples.

The V gene is TRBV9, the J gene TRBJ2-3; a possible D gene is TRBD2 (5 bases). The CDR3 spans 16 residues. V lost 0 bases to trimming and J lost 0 bases, with 11 bases between them. Germline CDR1 SGDLS, CDR2 YYNGEE. CDR3 residues: CASSVGTFPSTDTQYF. Written as DNA, the CDR3 is TGTGCCAGCAGCGTAGGGACTTTTCCTAGCACAGATACGCAGTATTTT.

CDR3 in amino acids: CASSESVTSDNEQFF. For the CDR3, the DNA is TGTGCCAGCAGTGAAAGTGTGACTAGCGACAATGAGCAGTTCTTC. The rearrangement links TRBV2 to TRBJ2-1, with TRBD2 matching over 8 bases. This CDR3 contains 15 residues. After removal of 2 bases from V and 5 bases from J, the junction contained 5 bases not matched to a gene. Looked up from germline, CDR1 is SNHLY and CDR2 is FYNNEI. The full variable domain, rest sourced from reference TRBV2 and TRBJ2-1, is EPEVTQTPSHQVTQMGQEVILRCVPISNHLYFYWYRQILGQKVEFLVSFYNNEISEKSEIFDDQFSVERPDGSNFTLKIRSTKLEDSAMYFCASSESVTSDNEQFFGPGTRLTVL.

The gene calls are TRBV5-5 and TRBJ2-7; tentative D call: TRBD1 (6 bases). V was shortened by 3 bases and J by 2 bases, with 18 bases between the two germline ends. CDR3 size: 16 residues. Germline-derived CDR1 and CDR2 are SGHKS and YYEKEE (reference sequence). CDR3 coding DNA: TGTGCCAGCAGCTGGGGGCCCGAGGGAGATCCCTACGAGCAGTACTTC. This gives the protein CASSWGPEGDPYEQYF. The full variable domain, with the rest looked up from reference TRBV5-5 and TRBJ2-7, is DAGVTQSPTHLIKTRGQQVTLRCSPISGHKSVSWYQQVLGQGPQFIFQYYEKEERGRGNFPDRFSARQFPNYSSELNVNALLLGDSALYLCASSWGPEGDPYEQYFGPGTRLTVT.

This clonotype was seen a handful of times. The chain is built from TRBV12-3 or TRBV12-4 and TRBJ2-7; D remains ambiguous. V shed 3 bases and J shed 3 bases, with 9 bases lying between them. This CDR3 has 13 residues. The CDR3 loop is CASSFPPIYEQYF. CDR3 sequence (DNA): TGTGCCAGCAGTTTTCCCCCCATCTACGAGCAGTACTTC.

Comments on this clonotype: A clone one base away is much larger, so this may be a read error. The chain carries TRBV2 and TRBJ2-7, with D possibly matching TRBD1 (7 bases). Germline V gives CDR1 SNHLY, CDR2 FYNNEI. Trimming took off 5 bases at V and 3 bases at J, with 14 bases between the two ends. The CDR3 contains 14 residues. This chain's CDR3 is CASSPGTAGYEQYF. As DNA, the CDR3 is TGTGCCAGCAGTCCCGGGACAGCGGGCTACGAGCAGTACTTC.

J is TRBJ1-2 and V is TRBV6-5, with D possibly being TRBD1 (5 bases). Trimming left V 4 bases short and J 1 base short, with 7 bases between. This CDR3 region has 13 residues. Germline lookup yields CDR1 MNHEY and CDR2 SVGAGI. CDR3 bases: TGTGCCAGCAGTTGGGACTTTAACTATGGCTACACCTTC. Translating gives CASSWDFNYGYTF.

This clonotype came up a few times. The V and J genes are TRBV27 and TRBJ2-4; D remains ambiguous. Germline V CDR1 and CDR2: MNHEY, SMNVEV (reference sequence). This CDR3 has 15 residues. V was clipped by 2 bases and J by 0 bases, with 8 bases between them. The CDR3 sequence is CASSLGHLAKNIQYF. The CDR3, as DNA: TGTGCCAGCAGTTTAGGGCACCTAGCCAAAAACATTCAGTACTTC.

This clonotype was counted a few times. The J gene is TRBJ2-3, the V gene TRBV6-6, with 11 bases identical to TRBD1. The length of the CDR3 is 17 residues. Germline V gene lookup returns CDR1 MNHNY and CDR2 SVGAGI (reference sequence). Germline trimming cut 5 bases from V and 1 base from J; bases unmatched to any gene: 8. In DNA, the CDR3 is TGTGCCAGCAGTCCGTGGACAGGGGGCCGACGCACAGATACGCAGTATTTT. Encoded protein: CASSPWTGGRRTDTQYF.

The genes are TRBV27 and TRBJ1-5; TRBD1 aligns across 9 bases. This CDR3 spans 20 amino acids. V trimming: 1 base; J trimming: 6 bases; junction bases outside the gene matches: 19. CDR1 and CDR2 (germline): MNHEY, SMNVEV (reference sequence). This chain's CDR3 is CASSLWSPGQGSRNGQPQHF. The CDR3 DNA sequence: TGTGCCAGCAGTTTATGGTCCCCAGGACAGGGGTCTCGCAATGGTCAGCCCCAGCATTTT.

The chain employs TRBV7-3 and TRBJ2-1, with 8 nucleotides matching TRBD2. CDR3 size: 17 residues. The germline CDR1 and CDR2 sequences are SGHTA and FQGTGA. The V segment lost 1 base and the J segment 0 bases; nucleotides outside the gene matches: 5. The CDR3 DNA is TGTGCCAGCAGCTTAAGGGGCGGGGGGCTCTCCTACAATGAGCAGTTCTTC. As protein: CASSLRGGGLSYNEQFF.

The gene calls are TRBV19 and TRBJ1-5; D gene ambiguous. The CDR3 loop spans 12 amino acids. V lost 7 bases and J lost 6, with 10 bases in between. Germline V gives CDR1 LNHDA, CDR2 SQIVND (reference sequence). The DNA of the CDR3 is TGTGCCAGTAATGGGTTACTTCAGCCCCAGCATTTT. Residues: CASNGLLQPQHF.

This clonotype was seen more than once but under ten times. The rearrangement uses TRBV12-3 or TRBV12-4 and TRBJ2-7; D gene ambiguous. The CDR3 spans 11 residues. V was clipped by 5 bases and J by 6 bases, with 8 bases between them. The CDR3 bases are TGTGCCAGCAGTCCCGCGGTCGAGCAGTACTTC. Protein product: CASSPAVEQYF.

This chain joins TRBV12-3 or TRBV12-4 and TRBJ2-2; D possibly corresponds to TRBD1 (5 bases). Trimming took 3 bases from V and 7 from J, leaving 15 bases between them. The CDR3 extends over 15 amino acids. CDR3 DNA: TGTGCCAGCAGTTTTGTACAGGTGGTAGTCGGGGAGCTGTTTTTT. It encodes CASSFVQVVVGELFF.

This clonotype was counted between two and nine times. This chain links TRBV27 with TRBJ2-7; D may match TRBD1 or TRBD2 (6 bases each). Per the germline V gene, CDR1 is MNHEY and CDR2 is SMNVEV (reference sequence). This CDR3 region has 13 residues. Deletions cut 4 bases from V and 7 bases from J, with 14 bases between. The CDR3 DNA reads TGTGCCAGCAGTTCAACGGGGGCGTCGGAGCAGTACTTC. As protein: CASSSTGASEQYF.

CDR3 nucleotides: TGCAGCGCCCCCGGACTAGCGGGGGGGCCGGGGTACCAAGAGACCCAGTACTTC. Encoded protein: CSAPGLAGGPGYQETQYF. The chain links TRBV29-1 to TRBJ2-5; TRBD2 matches 15 bases. V shed 7 bases and J 0 bases; nucleotides not matched to a gene: 12. Germline lookup yields CDR1 SQVTM and CDR2 ANQGSEA. The CDR3 runs 18 residues.

The rearrangement links TRBV5-4 to TRBJ1-2, with a possible D match to TRBD1 (6 bases). There are 13 residues in the CDR3. V shed 2 bases and J shed 5 bases, with 10 bases lying between them. Germline V lookup: CDR1 SGHNT, CDR2 YYREEE (reference sequence). This chain's CDR3 is CASSFRGGYGYTF. CDR3 bases: TGTGCCAGCAGCTTCAGGGGTGGATATGGCTACACCTTC.

At least ten counts were recorded for this clonotype. The V and J genes are TRBV27 and TRBJ1-6, with 7 bases that match TRBD1. The CDR3 sequence is 12 residues long. The junction had 3 bases not matched to a gene; V was cut back by 6 bases and J by 10 bases. Germline CDR1 and CDR2: MNHEY and SMNVEV (reference sequence). The DNA for the CDR3 is TGTGCCAGCAGCTTAGGGGGCTCACCCCTCCACTTT. Protein: CASSLGGSPLHF.

The chain uses TRBV9 and TRBJ1-5, with TRBD1 as a possible D gene (5 bases). The germline V and J ends were trimmed by 3 bases and 3 bases, with 13 bases remaining between them. The CDR3 runs 15 residues. CDR1 is SGDLS and CDR2 is YYNGEE in the germline V gene. In DNA, the CDR3 is TGTGCCAGCAGCGCCTGGGACGGTTCCAATCAGCCCCAGCATTTT. Its protein product is CASSAWDGSNQPQHF. The entire variable domain, with the rest obtained from reference TRBV9 and TRBJ1-5, is as follows: DSGVTQTPKHLITATGQRVTLRCSPRSGDLSVYWYQQSLDQGLQFLIQYYNGEERAKGNILERFSAQQFPDLHSELNLSSLELGDSALYFCASSAWDGSNQPQHFGDGTRLSIL.

A remark on this clonotype: Relative to the germline gene, one junction end is altered; a read error may explain this. The chain recombines TRBV12-3 or TRBV12-4 with TRBJ2-5; 13 nucleotides align to TRBD2. This CDR3 region has 13 residues. The CDR3 DNA reads TGTGCCAGCAGCCTCGGACTAGCGGGGGACCCGGACTTC. Amino acids: CASSLGLAGDPDF.

The chain is built from TRBV27 and TRBJ2-7; TRBD1 matches 8 bases. With V trimmed by 7 bases and J by 5 bases, 10 bases remained unmatched. CDR1 is MNHEY, CDR2 SMNVEV, per germline (reference sequence). The CDR3 extends over 14 amino acids. The DNA for the CDR3 is TGTGCCAGCACTCGGACAGGGTCCCCTGACGAGCAGTACTTC. This encodes CASTRTGSPDEQYF.

V usage is TRBV20-1 and J usage is TRBJ2-7; perhaps D is TRBD1 or TRBD2 (5 bases each). Trimming pared 1 base from V and 13 bases from J, leaving 14 bases between. The CDR3 loop spans 11 amino acids. Germline-derived CDR1 and CDR2 are DFQATT and SNEGSKA (reference sequence). The CDR3: CSARGDGEIYV. Written as DNA, the CDR3 is TGCAGTGCTAGAGGGGACGGGGAGATATACGTC.

J is TRBJ1-1 and V is TRBV14; D is possibly TRBD1 (6 bases). Per the germline V gene, CDR1 is SGHDN and CDR2 is FVKESK. CDR3 length equals 17 residues. V was cut by 3 bases and J by 1 base, with 18 bases left in between. The CDR3 sequence: CASSHPTGRMPNTEAFF. The CDR3 bases are TGTGCCAGCAGCCATCCTACAGGGAGGATGCCGAACACTGAAGCTTTCTTT.

The chain recombines TRBV20-1 with TRBJ2-2; D might be TRBD1 or TRBD2, each matching 6 bases. Germline lookup yields CDR1 DFQATT and CDR2 SNEGSKA (reference sequence). V was trimmed by 1 base and J by 5 bases, leaving 11 bases between them. This CDR3 spans 14 amino acids. CDR3: CSARVKGGTGELFF. CDR3 bases: TGCAGTGCTAGAGTCAAAGGGGGGACCGGGGAGCTGTTTTTT.

This clonotype was found many times. The chain carries TRBV7-2 and TRBJ2-2; possible D gene TRBD1, 6 bases. Between the trimmed V and J ends, which lost 0 bases and 6 bases, there was a span of 14 bases. CDR3 length equals 16 residues. Germline CDR1 SGHTA, CDR2 FQGNSA. CDR3 DNA: TGTGCCAGCAGCTTAGCCCCGGGTACAGGGTCCGGGGAGCTGTTTTTT. This codes for CASSLAPGTGSGELFF.

J is TRBJ2-3 and V is TRBV7-2; TRBD2 matches at 15 bases. This CDR3 is built from 16 residues. Germline V lookup: CDR1 SGHTA, CDR2 FQGNSA. The V gene end was trimmed by 4 bases and the J gene end by 2 bases; junction bases not matched to a gene: 1. CDR3 bases: TGTGCCAGCAGCTGGACTAGCGGGGGGGCCACAGATACGCAGTATTTT. Protein: CASSWTSGGATDTQYF. Full variable domain (missing parts from reference TRBV7-2 and TRBJ2-3): GAGVSQSPSNKVTEKGKDVELRCDPISGHTALYWYRQSLGQGLEFLIYFQGNSAPDKSGLPSDRFSAERTGGSVSTLTIQRTQQEDSAVYLCASSWTSGGATDTQYFGPGTRLTVL.

This clonotype was detected a few times. The chain carries TRBV12-3 or TRBV12-4 and TRBJ1-2; no clear D. The V and J ends lost 0 bases and 4 bases respectively, with 6 bases between them. CDR3 length: 13 residues. The CDR3 DNA follows: TGTGCCAGCAGTTTAGCGCTCAGCTATGGCTACACCTTC. It specifies CASSLALSYGYTF.

In its sample, this clonotype was seen many times. The chain joins TRBV7-9 to TRBJ2-2, with 7 bases aligning to TRBD1. Germline lookup yields CDR1 SEHNR and CDR2 FQNEAQ (reference sequence). The CDR3 is made up of 16 amino acids. V gave up 5 bases and J gave up 9 bases; unmatched junction bases: 15. This chain's CDR3 is CASSQRGTAHSRELFF. The CDR3 DNA is TGTGCCAGCAGCCAAAGAGGGACAGCCCATAGCCGGGAGCTGTTTTTT.

In its sample, this clonotype was seen a few times. CDR3 nucleotides: TGCGCCAGCAGCCAAGTCCCCGGGACTAGGGCAGATACGCAGTATTTT. Its translation: CASSQVPGTRADTQYF. V usage is TRBV4-1 and J usage is TRBJ2-3, with TRBD2 matching over 8 bases. CDR3 length: 16 amino acids. Germline values: CDR1 MGHRA, CDR2 YSYEKL. The ends lost 1 base at V and 4 bases at J; junction bases unmatched: 7.

V gene TRBV7-6 combines with J gene TRBJ1-1; D unresolved. The CDR3 covers 13 residues. Looked up from germline, CDR1 is SGHVS and CDR2 is FNYEAQ. The V end was cut by 5 bases, the J end by 1 base, with 8 bases between. CDR3 residues: CASSNSRNTEAFF. CDR3 nucleotide sequence: TGTGCCAGCAGCAACTCGCGGAACACTGAAGCTTTCTTT.

This chain connects TRBV15 to TRBJ2-7, with TRBD1 identical over 11 bases. The germline V gene has CDR1 LNHNV and CDR2 YYDKDF (reference sequence). CDR3 size: 18 residues. J gave up 3 bases and V 0 bases, and 10 bases lay outside the gene matches. This CDR3 reads CATSRDYGPGTGGYEQYF. The CDR3 nucleotides read TGTGCCACCAGCAGAGATTACGGCCCCGGGACAGGGGGCTACGAGCAGTACTTC.